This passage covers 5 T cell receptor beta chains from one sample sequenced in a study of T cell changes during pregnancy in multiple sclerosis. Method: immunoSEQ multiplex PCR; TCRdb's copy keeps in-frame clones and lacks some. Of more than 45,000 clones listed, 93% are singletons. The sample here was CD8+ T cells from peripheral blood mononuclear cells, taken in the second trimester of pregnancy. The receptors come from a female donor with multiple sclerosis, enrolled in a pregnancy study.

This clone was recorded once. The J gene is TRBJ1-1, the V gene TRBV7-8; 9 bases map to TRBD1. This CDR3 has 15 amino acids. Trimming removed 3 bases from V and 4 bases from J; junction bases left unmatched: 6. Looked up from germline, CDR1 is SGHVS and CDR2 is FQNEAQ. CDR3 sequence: CASSLDRGEGTEAFF. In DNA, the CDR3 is TGTGCCAGCAGCTTGGACAGGGGCGAGGGCACTGAAGCTTTCTTT.

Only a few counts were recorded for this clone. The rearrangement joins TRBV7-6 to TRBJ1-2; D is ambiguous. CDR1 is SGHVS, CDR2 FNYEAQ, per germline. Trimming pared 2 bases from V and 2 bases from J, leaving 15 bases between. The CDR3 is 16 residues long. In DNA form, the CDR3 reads TGTGCCAGCAGCTTAAGGGAGACCCCCAGCAACTATGGCTACACCTTC. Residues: CASSLRETPSNYGYTF.

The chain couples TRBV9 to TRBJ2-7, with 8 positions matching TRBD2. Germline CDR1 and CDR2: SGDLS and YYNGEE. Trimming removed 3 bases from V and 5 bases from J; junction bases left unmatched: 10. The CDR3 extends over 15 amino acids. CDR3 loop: CASSGRSGSPDEQYF. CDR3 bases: TGTGCCAGCAGCGGCCGAAGCGGGAGCCCCGACGAGCAGTACTTC. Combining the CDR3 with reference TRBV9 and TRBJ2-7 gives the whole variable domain DSGVTQTPKHLITATGQRVTLRCSPRSGDLSVYWYQQSLDQGLQFLIQYYNGEERAKGNILERFSAQQFPDLHSELNLSSLELGDSALYFCASSGRSGSPDEQYFGPGTRLTVT.

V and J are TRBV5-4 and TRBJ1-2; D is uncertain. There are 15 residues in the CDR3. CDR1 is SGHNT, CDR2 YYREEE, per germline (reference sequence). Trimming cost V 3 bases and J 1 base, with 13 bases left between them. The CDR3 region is CASSSQEGLNYGYTF. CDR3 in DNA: TGTGCCAGCAGCTCTCAGGAGGGCCTTAACTATGGCTACACCTTC.

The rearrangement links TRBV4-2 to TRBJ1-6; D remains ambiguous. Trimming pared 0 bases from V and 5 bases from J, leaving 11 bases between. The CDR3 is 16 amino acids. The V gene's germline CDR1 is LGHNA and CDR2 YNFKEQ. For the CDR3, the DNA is TGTGCCAGCAGCCAAGAAGGAACAGCTAATAATTCACCCCTCCACTTT. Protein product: CASSQEGTANNSPLHF.